The TCR beta chain under discussion was sequenced for a study of OX40 agonist ivuxolimab in advanced cancers. Study at large: Patients in the trial were receiving intravenous ivuxolimab every 2 weeks, at doses of 0.01 to 10 mg/kg.

TCRdb's copy holds only in-frame clones and misses some; the assay was immunoSEQ multiplex PCR. Here the sample spans around 80,000 clones, roughly nine tenths being singletons. The germline V gene encodes CDR1 LNHDA and CDR2 SQIVND (reference sequence). This CDR3 is 15 amino acids long. Deletions cut 3 bases from V and 3 bases from J, with 12 bases between. The sequence was collected from an adult with an advanced solid tumor such as melanoma, head and neck, liver or kidney cancer. The chain has TRBV19 and TRBJ1-5; D is unclear. The material sequenced was CD4+ or CD8+ T cells sorted from blood, taken in a trial of the OX40 agonist ivuxolimab. The CDR3 bases are TGTGCCAGTAGTATTACAGCCACCTCCAATCAGCCCCAGCATTTT. It encodes CASSITATSNQPQHF. Using reference TRBV19 and TRBJ1-5 for the parts outside the CDR3, the full variable domain is DGGITQSPKYLFRKEGQNVTLSCEQNLNHDAMYWYRQDPGQGLRLIYYSQIVNDFQKGDIAEGYSVSREKKESFPLTVTSAQKNPTAFYLCASSITATSNQPQHFGDGTRLSIL.